This section outlines one TCR beta chain sequence together with its context. Its antigen remains unidentified. The V segment lost 4 bases and the J segment 4 bases; nucleotides outside the gene matches: 8. The germline CDR1 and CDR2 sequences are SGDLS and YYNGEE. The CDR3 contains 16 residues. Amplification used 60 Vbeta primers and 13 Jbeta primers. Assay used: immunoSEQ multiplex PCR; TCRdb lists only in-frame clones, some missing. This sample's table reports about 84,000 clones. This sample was included in a study of cytomegalovirus exposure and HLA in healthy donors. Study in general: From 150 million to 200 million T cells, an earlier analysis saw around 120 million unique TCR beta sequences.

Whole-study findings and limits: Immune exposure information available was restricted to CMV serostatus. TCR beta sequences reportedly predicted most subjects' HLA-A and HLA-B alleles accurately.

Specimen: PBMCs. This TCR was recovered from a man in his forties or fifties in good health and CMV-seronegative. The chain joins TRBV9 to TRBJ2-3; 11 nucleotides line up with TRBD2. The CDR3, as DNA: TGTGCCAGCAGCTACACTAGCGGGGGCCTCGCAGATACGCAGTATTTT. Encoded protein: CASSYTSGGLADTQYF.